This TCR beta chain was profiled in a study of blood T cell repertoires in COVID-19. Clones were read by immunoSEQ multiplex PCR, and TCRdb kept only the in-frame ones, dropping some. Among about 120,000 clones listed, about 83% were seen once. Trimming took 0 bases from V and 7 from J, leaving 16 bases between them. This CDR3 contains 17 residues. Germline V CDR1 and CDR2: LGHNA, YSLEER. The V call is TRBV4-3, the J call TRBJ1-6, with D uncertain. What was sequenced was peripheral blood. The TCR originated in a man aged 55 to 70 with acute or convalescent COVID-19. CDR3 DNA: TGCGCCAGCAGCCAAGATCGAGGAGACCTAGCGAATTCACCCCTCCACTTT. It specifies CASSQDRGDLANSPLHF.